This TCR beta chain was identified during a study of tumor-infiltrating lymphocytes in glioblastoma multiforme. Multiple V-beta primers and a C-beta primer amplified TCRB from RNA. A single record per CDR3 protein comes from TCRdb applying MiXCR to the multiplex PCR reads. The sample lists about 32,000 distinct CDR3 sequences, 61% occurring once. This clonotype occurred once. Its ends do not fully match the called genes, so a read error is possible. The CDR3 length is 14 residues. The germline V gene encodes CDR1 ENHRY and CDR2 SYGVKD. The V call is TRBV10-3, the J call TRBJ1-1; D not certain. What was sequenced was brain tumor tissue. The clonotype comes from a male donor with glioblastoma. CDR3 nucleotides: TGTGCCATCAGTGAATCTGGGGAGGGCACTGAAGCTCTCTTT. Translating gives CAISESGEGTEALF.